These 15 T cell receptor beta chains originate from one sample sequenced in a study of cytomegalovirus exposure and HLA in healthy donors. Both 60 Vbeta primers and 13 Jbeta primers went into the PCR. This table comes from immunoSEQ multiplex PCR, and its TCRdb copy is limited to in-frame clones, with some not included. This sample has about 130,000 clones, with roughly 85% found just once. Sequencing was performed on PBMCs. The origin of the receptors is a man aged 40-49 years in good health and CMV-seropositive.

The chain is built from TRBV28 and TRBJ1-1; D unclear. The CDR3 is made up of 15 amino acids. Trimming pared 5 bases from V and 0 bases from J, leaving 13 bases between. Per the germline V gene, CDR1 is MDHEN and CDR2 is SYDVKM. Here the CDR3 reads CASSPYADMNTEAFF. The CDR3 DNA reads as TGTGCCAGCAGTCCCTACGCCGACATGAACACTGAAGCTTTCTTT.

There are a few counts of this clone. The rearrangement joins TRBV5-1 to TRBJ1-4, with D uncertain. V was clipped by 7 bases and J by 5 bases, with 15 bases between them. Per the germline V gene, CDR1 is SGHRS and CDR2 is YFSETQ. This CDR3 region has 14 residues. The CDR3 loop is CASANSQANEKLFF. CDR3 nucleotide sequence: TGCGCCAGCGCTAACTCCCAGGCGAATGAAAAACTGTTTTTT.

The chain employs TRBV6-5 and TRBJ2-7, with 8 nucleotides matching TRBD2. In germline, CDR1 is MNHEY, CDR2 SVGAGI. V lost 5 bases, J lost 3 bases, and 6 bases stayed unmatched. The CDR3 totals 14 residues. The CDR3 sequence: CASSASGTSYEQYF. In nucleotides, the CDR3 is TGTGCCAGCAGTGCCTCCGGGACTAGCTACGAGCAGTACTTC.

The DNA for the CDR3 is TGTGCCAGTATAGACTGGAACAGGGGAGTAGAGACCCAGTACTTC. Translated: CASIDWNRGVETQYF. The V and J genes are TRBV19 and TRBJ2-5, with 7 bases aligning to TRBD1. The CDR3 consists of 15 residues. V dropped 7 bases and J dropped 4; count of bases not matched to a gene: 12. Germline CDR1 reads LNHDA; CDR2 reads SQIVND (reference sequence).

The chain has TRBV2 and TRBJ2-7; weak D call: TRBD1 (6 bases). Germline V gives CDR1 SNHLY, CDR2 FYNNEI. Trimming removed 6 bases at V and 4 bases at J, with 16 bases between. The CDR3 sequence is 14 residues long. The CDR3 DNA is TGTGCCAGCAGCTTAGGACAGCCGAGGTACGAGCAGTACTTC. Protein sequence: CASSLGQPRYEQYF. The variable domain in full, with the rest retrieved from reference TRBV2 and TRBJ2-7, is EPEVTQTPSHQVTQMGQEVILRCVPISNHLYFYWYRQILGQKVEFLVSFYNNEISEKSEIFDDQFSVERPDGSNFTLKIRSTKLEDSAMYFCASSLGQPRYEQYFGPGTRLTVT.

The V gene is TRBV9, the J gene TRBJ1-5, with TRBD1 as a possible D gene (6 bases). The V gene lost 2 bases and the J gene lost 3 bases, with 18 bases spanning the gap. Looked up from germline, CDR1 is SGDLS and CDR2 is YYNGEE. The CDR3 extends over 17 amino acids. In nucleotides, the CDR3 is TGTGCCAGCAGCGTCTACAGGGTACCTCGATTCAATCAGCCCCAGCATTTT. As protein: CASSVYRVPRFNQPQHF. Full variable domain (rest looked up from reference TRBV9 and TRBJ1-5): DSGVTQTPKHLITATGQRVTLRCSPRSGDLSVYWYQQSLDQGLQFLIQYYNGEERAKGNILERFSAQQFPDLHSELNLSSLELGDSALYFCASSVYRVPRFNQPQHFGDGTRLSIL.

This clone was counted between two and nine times. The V call is TRBV2, the J call TRBJ2-5, with D tentatively TRBD2 (6 bases). Germline V gives CDR1 SNHLY, CDR2 FYNNEI. The CDR3 runs to 14 residues. V lost 6 bases and J 5 bases, leaving 16 bases between the germline ends. The CDR3 nucleotides are TGTGCCAGCAGGCCGAGGGTAGGAGGGGAGACCCAGTACTTC. This codes for CASRPRVGGETQYF.

The chain carries TRBV4-2 and TRBJ2-7; 12 bases fit TRBD2. The V gene end was trimmed by 1 base and the J gene end by 0 bases; junction bases not matched to a gene: 10. This CDR3 contains 19 residues. Germline V gives CDR1 LGHNA, CDR2 YNFKEQ. The CDR3 DNA reads as TGTGCCAGCAGCCAAGGCGGACTAGCGGGATCTATCCACTCCTACGAGCAGTACTTC. Encoded protein: CASSQGGLAGSIHSYEQYF.

As DNA, the CDR3 is TGCGCCAGCAGTGAGTCGGGAGCAAATCAGCCCCAGCATTTT. This codes for CASSESGANQPQHF. V gene TRBV10-2 combines with J gene TRBJ1-5, with D unresolved. Trimming removed 0 bases from V and 4 bases from J, with 7 bases in between. Germline V lookup: CDR1 WSHSY, CDR2 SAAADI. This CDR3 is 14 amino acids long.

The chain recombines TRBV5-5 with TRBJ2-7; the match to TRBD2 covers 11 bases. The germline V gene encodes CDR1 SGHKS and CDR2 YYEKEE (reference sequence). Trimming removed 4 bases from V and 3 bases from J; junction bases left unmatched: 3. This CDR3 is built from 14 residues. CDR3: CASSPGLAGYEQYF. The CDR3, as DNA: TGTGCCAGCAGCCCCGGACTAGCGGGCTACGAGCAGTACTTC.

The V and J genes are TRBV6-5 and TRBJ1-2, with D possibly TRBD1 on 5 matching bases. V was shortened by 2 bases and J by 0 bases, with 10 bases between the two germline ends. There are 15 residues in the CDR3. Germline CDR1 reads MNHEY; CDR2 reads SVGAGI. CDR3 nucleotides: TGTGCCAGCAGTTACGGACATAATACTAACTATGGCTACACCTTC. This translates into CASSYGHNTNYGYTF.

This clone was seen just once. The CDR3 spells CASTPSTDPYGYTF. CDR3 nucleotides: TGTGCCAGCACCCCCTCGACAGACCCCTATGGCTACACCTTC. The chain uses TRBV27 and TRBJ1-2, with D perhaps TRBD1 (5 bases). Germline V gene sequence: CDR1 MNHEY, CDR2 SMNVEV (reference sequence). This CDR3 has 14 amino acids. The V and J ends lost 7 bases and 4 bases respectively, with 16 bases between them.

V gene TRBV30 combines with J gene TRBJ1-1, with TRBD1 matching over 7 bases. The V gene's germline CDR1 is GTSNPN and CDR2 SVGIG (reference sequence). V lost 7 bases and J lost 1; bases outside the gene matches: 9. CDR3 size: 14 residues. The CDR3 DNA is TGTGCCTCCGAAGGGGGGACAGCGAACACTGAAGCTTTCTTT. Its protein product is CASEGGTANTEAFF.

V usage is TRBV18 and J usage is TRBJ2-1; 8 bases line up with TRBD1. There are 14 residues in the CDR3. Germline V lookup: CDR1 KGHSH, CDR2 LQKENI. Unmatched junction bases numbered 4, after V lost 2 bases and J lost 7 bases. For the CDR3, the DNA is TGTGCCAGCTCACCAGGGACAGGTCAGAATGAGCAGTTCTTC. It codes for CASSPGTGQNEQFF.

A few counts support this clone. CDR3 nucleotide sequence: TGTGCCACCAGCAGAGAAACCTCTTCCAAGTGGGAGGGGGGCTACGAGCAGTACTTC. Residues: CATSRETSSKWEGGYEQYF. The J gene is TRBJ2-7, the V gene TRBV15, with D tentatively TRBD2 (7 bases). Germline loops: CDR1 LNHNV, CDR2 YYDKDF (reference sequence). V dropped 0 bases and J dropped 3 bases, with 24 bases sitting between them. This CDR3 has 19 amino acids.